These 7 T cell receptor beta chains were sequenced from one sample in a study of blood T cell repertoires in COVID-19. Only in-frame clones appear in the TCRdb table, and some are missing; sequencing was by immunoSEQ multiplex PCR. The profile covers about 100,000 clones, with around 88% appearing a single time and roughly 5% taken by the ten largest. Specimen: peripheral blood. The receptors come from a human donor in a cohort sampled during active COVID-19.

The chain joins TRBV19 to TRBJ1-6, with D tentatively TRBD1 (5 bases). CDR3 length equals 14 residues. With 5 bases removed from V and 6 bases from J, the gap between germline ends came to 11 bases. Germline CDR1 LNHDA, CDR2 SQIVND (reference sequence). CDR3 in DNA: TGTGCCAGTAGTTTCTACAGGATTAATTCACCCCTCCACTTT. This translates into CASSFYRINSPLHF.

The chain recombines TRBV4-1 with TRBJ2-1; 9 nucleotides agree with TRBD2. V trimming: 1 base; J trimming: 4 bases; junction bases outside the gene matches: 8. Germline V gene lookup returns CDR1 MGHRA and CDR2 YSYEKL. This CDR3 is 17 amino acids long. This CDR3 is CASSQGVAGVLYNEQFF. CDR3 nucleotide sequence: TGCGCCAGCAGCCAAGGGGTAGCGGGAGTTTTGTACAATGAGCAGTTCTTC.

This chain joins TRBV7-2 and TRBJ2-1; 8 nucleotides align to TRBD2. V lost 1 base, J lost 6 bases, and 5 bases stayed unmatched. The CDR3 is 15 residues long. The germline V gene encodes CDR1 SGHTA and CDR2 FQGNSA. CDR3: CASSLVASGFNEQFF. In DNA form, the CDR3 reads TGTGCCAGCAGCTTAGTGGCTAGCGGGTTCAATGAGCAGTTCTTC.

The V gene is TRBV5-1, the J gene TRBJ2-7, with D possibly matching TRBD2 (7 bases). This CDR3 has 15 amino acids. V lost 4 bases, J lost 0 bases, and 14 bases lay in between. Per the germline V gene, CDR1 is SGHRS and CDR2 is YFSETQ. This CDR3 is CASSGGDTNSYEQYF. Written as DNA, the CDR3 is TGCGCCAGCAGCGGGGGGGACACCAACTCCTACGAGCAGTACTTC.

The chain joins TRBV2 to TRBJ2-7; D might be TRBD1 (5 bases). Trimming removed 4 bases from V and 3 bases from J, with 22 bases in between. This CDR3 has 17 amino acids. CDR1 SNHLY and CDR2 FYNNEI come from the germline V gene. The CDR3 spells CASSGVGAIGADYEQYF. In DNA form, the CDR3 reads TGTGCCAGCAGTGGAGTAGGTGCAATAGGGGCCGACTACGAGCAGTACTTC.

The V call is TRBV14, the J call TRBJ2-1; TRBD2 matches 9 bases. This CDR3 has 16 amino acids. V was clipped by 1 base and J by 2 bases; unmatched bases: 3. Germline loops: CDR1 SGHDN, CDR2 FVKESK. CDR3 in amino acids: CASSQVIAGAYNEQFF. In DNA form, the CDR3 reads TGTGCCAGCAGCCAAGTAATAGCGGGAGCCTACAATGAGCAGTTCTTC.

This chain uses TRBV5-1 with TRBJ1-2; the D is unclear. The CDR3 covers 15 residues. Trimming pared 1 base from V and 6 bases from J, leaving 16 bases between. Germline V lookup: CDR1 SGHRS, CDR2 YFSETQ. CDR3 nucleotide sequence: TGCGCCAGCAGCTTGCCAGCGGGAGGGATGAATGGCTACACCTTC. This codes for CASSLPAGGMNGYTF.